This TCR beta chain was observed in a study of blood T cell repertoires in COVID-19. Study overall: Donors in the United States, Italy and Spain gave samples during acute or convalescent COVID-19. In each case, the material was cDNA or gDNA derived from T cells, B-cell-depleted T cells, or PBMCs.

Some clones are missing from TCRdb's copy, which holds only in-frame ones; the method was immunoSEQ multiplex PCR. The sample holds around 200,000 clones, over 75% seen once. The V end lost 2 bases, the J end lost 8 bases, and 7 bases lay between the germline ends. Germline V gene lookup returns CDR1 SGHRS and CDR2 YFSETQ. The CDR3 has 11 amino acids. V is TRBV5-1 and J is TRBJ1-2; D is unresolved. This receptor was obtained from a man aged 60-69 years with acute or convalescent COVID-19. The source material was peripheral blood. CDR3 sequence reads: CASSFGRGYTF. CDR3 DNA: TGCGCCAGCAGCTTTGGCAGGGGCTACACCTTC.